Below, 3 T cell receptor beta chains from the same sample are listed, as sequenced in a study of T cells in Graves' hyperthyroidism and ophthalmopathy. Amplified TCR beta CDR3 regions came from RNA transcripts. HTBI primers were the set used in a first-round RT-PCR of the TCR CDR3. TCRdb independently ran MiXCR on the multiplex PCR reads; one entry per CDR3 protein. The table includes roughly 740,000 distinct CDR3 sequences, about 15% detected once. Specimen: blood. Every receptor here comes from a man aged 18 to 29 with Graves' hyperthyroidism.

The chain couples TRBV2 to TRBJ2-3, with 11 nucleotides matching TRBD2. The CDR3 runs to 19 residues. Losses at the gene ends were 5 bases for V and 2 bases for J; bases not matched to a gene: 15. The V gene's germline CDR1 is SNHLY and CDR2 FYNNEI. The CDR3 protein is CASSLRRLAGGSSTDTQYF. In DNA form, the CDR3 reads TGTGCCAGCAGTTTACGGCGGCTAGCGGGAGGCTCCTCCACAGATACGCAGTATTTT.

This clonotype was observed many times. The chain recombines TRBV18 with TRBJ2-1; D may correspond to TRBD1 or TRBD2 (5 bases each). Germline values: CDR1 KGHSH, CDR2 LQKENI. The V end lost 0 bases, the J end lost 6 bases, and 15 bases lay between the germline ends. The CDR3 covers 16 residues. The CDR3 DNA reads as TGTGCCAGCTCACCACCCGGGGCAGGGTGGGGCAATGAGCAGTTCTTC. It specifies CASSPPGAGWGNEQFF.

This clonotype showed up many times. The chain carries TRBV7-8 and TRBJ2-7, with no clear D. V was pared by 7 bases and J by 3 bases, with 19 bases between. The CDR3 contains 15 residues. Germline V gene sequence: CDR1 SGHVS, CDR2 FQNEAQ. CDR3 sequence (DNA): TGTGCCAGCACCCGGACCGGCTTGCTGAGCTACGAGCAGTACTTC. Its protein is CASTRTGLLSYEQYF.